What follows are 10 T cell receptor beta chains derived from one specimen sequenced in a study of T cells after yellow fever vaccination (dated by TCRdb to between 2017 and 2020). Library construction relied on 5' RACE. Sequencing used an Illumina HiSeq 2500. TCRdb reprocessing: public reads trimmed at Q25 with fastp, clones called with MiXCR, in-frame beta chains kept. Each entry is one CDR3 protein sequence, shown with its most common DNA and genes. In all, the sample holds about 400,000 distinct CDR3 sequences, and over 5% of those were seen once. The ten most abundant clones make up about 15% of the sample. The treatment or condition label, read with the paper, signifies: live attenuated yellow fever vaccine strain. Sequencing used PBMCs, obtained 5 days after the yellow fever booster vaccination. The source of these receptors is a man aged 30 to 45 who received the YFV17D yellow fever vaccine.

The chain has TRBV14 and TRBJ2-1; 9 nucleotides line up with TRBD2. The junction had 13 bases not matched to a gene; V was cut back by 4 bases and J by 9 bases. Germline assignment: CDR1 SGHDN and CDR2 FVKESK. The length of the CDR3 is 16 residues. CDR3 amino acids: CASSPIPGLANAEQFF. For the CDR3, the DNA is TGTGCCAGCAGCCCCATCCCGGGACTAGCAAATGCTGAGCAGTTCTTC. Full variable domain (rest looked up from reference TRBV14 and TRBJ2-1): EAGVTQFPSHSVIEKGQTVTLRCDPISGHDNLYWYRRVMGKEIKFLLHFVKESKQDESGMPNNRFLAERTGGTYSTLKVQPAELEDSGVYFCASSPIPGLANAEQFFGPGTRLTVL.

This clonotype was picked up a small number of times. The chain joins TRBV20-1 to TRBJ2-3; 11 bases match TRBD2. Germline CDR1 DFQATT, CDR2 SNEGSKA (reference sequence). The CDR3 has 14 amino acids. With 6 bases clipped from V and 4 bases from J, the junction kept 6 bases outside the gene matches. Written as DNA, the CDR3 is TGCAGTGCCCATCTAGCGGGAGGAGCAGATACGCAGTATTTT. It translates to CSAHLAGGADTQYF.

This clonotype was counted ten times or more. The chain uses TRBV15 and TRBJ2-7, with D possibly TRBD1 on 5 matching bases. Trimming took 1 base from V and 3 from J, leaving 10 bases between them. From germline, CDR1 is LNHNV and CDR2 YYDKDF (reference sequence). This CDR3 comprises 14 residues. The CDR3 sequence: CATSRAGQNYEQYF. In nucleotides, the CDR3 is TGTGCCACCAGCAGAGCTGGACAAAACTACGAGCAGTACTTC.

In this sample, this clonotype turned up a few times. This chain uses TRBV5-4 with TRBJ2-5; D is perhaps TRBD2 (6 bases). V was shortened by 4 bases and J by 1 base, with 17 bases between the two germline ends. The germline V gene encodes CDR1 SGHNT and CDR2 YYREEE (reference sequence). The CDR3 has 16 residues. This CDR3 is CASSPPFRTIQETQYF. CDR3 in DNA: TGTGCCAGCAGCCCCCCGTTCCGGACTATCCAAGAGACCCAGTACTTC.

The table lists this clonotype with a few counts. The chain recombines TRBV4-3 with TRBJ1-5; TRBD1 is a possible D gene (5 bases). This CDR3 is built from 15 residues. Germline V gene lookup returns CDR1 LGHNA and CDR2 YSLEER. V was pared by 3 bases and J by 0 bases, with 9 bases between. The CDR3 DNA reads as TGCGCCAGCAGCCAGGGCAGGGCTAGCAATCAGCCCCAGCATTTT. Amino acid sequence: CASSQGRASNQPQHF.

V is TRBV12-3 or TRBV12-4 and J is TRBJ2-1, with D unresolved. V dropped 3 bases and J dropped 8 bases, with 11 bases sitting between them. This CDR3 spans 13 amino acids. The CDR3 DNA is TGTGCCAGCAGTTTGAAGGAGATCGATGAGCAGTTCTTC. Translating it yields CASSLKEIDEQFF.

This clonotype was counted at least ten times. This rearrangement joins TRBV7-2 to TRBJ1-5; 8 positions match TRBD1. CDR1 and CDR2 (germline): SGHTA, FQGNSA. The CDR3 totals 15 residues. Trimming removed 2 bases from V and 7 bases from J; junction bases left unmatched: 7. The CDR3 DNA is TGTGCCAGCAGCTTACAGACAGGGGTAAACCAGCCCCAGCATTTT. It encodes CASSLQTGVNQPQHF.

The sample holds many counts of this clonotype. The chain carries TRBV12-3 or TRBV12-4 and TRBJ2-7, with D possibly called TRBD1 or TRBD2 (6 bases each). Trimming left V 6 bases short and J 5 bases short, with 14 bases between. The CDR3 totals 13 residues. The CDR3 DNA reads TGTGCCAGCAGCCCTTTGGGGGGCCACGAGCAGTACTTC. It specifies CASSPLGGHEQYF.

This clonotype was observed a handful of times. The chain is built from TRBV10-3 and TRBJ2-1, with D perhaps given as TRBD1 or TRBD2 (5 bases each). CDR3 size: 13 residues. Germline V gene data show CDR1 as ENHRY and CDR2 as SYGVKD. Trimming took off 11 bases at V and 5 bases at J, with 16 bases between the two ends. CDR3 in amino acids: CAATPGQNNEQFF. The DNA of the CDR3 is TGTGCCGCCACCCCGGGGCAGAACAATGAGCAGTTCTTC.

This clonotype was detected ten times or more. The CDR3 coding sequence is TGTGCCAGCAGCTCTACTAGCGGCCCAGTATACAATGAGCAGTTCTTC. It encodes CASSSTSGPVYNEQFF. The gene calls are TRBV7-2 and TRBJ2-1; 8 bases map to TRBD2. V shed 4 bases and J 4 bases; nucleotides not matched to a gene: 9. There are 16 residues in the CDR3. Germline lookup yields CDR1 SGHTA and CDR2 FQGNSA.